This T cell receptor beta chain was recovered during a study of blood T cell repertoires in COVID-19. Authors' data handling: Estimation of nucleated cell counts relied on the amplification of reference gene primers. Repertoires were generated with immunoSEQ multiplex PCR, while TCRdb's copy carries only in-frame clones and drops some. That table furnishes V, J and clone size, whereas the DNA furnished D and trimming. The sample records approximately 330,000 clones, roughly 87% being singletons. This receptor was obtained from a man aged 25-45 years with COVID-19, enrolled during active disease. Source material: peripheral blood.

In DNA form, the CDR3 reads TGTGCCAGCAGCGTTAGGGAGGACTCAAAGGACGAGTTCTTC. Protein sequence: CASSVREDSKDEFF. This chain joins TRBV7-9 and TRBJ2-1, with D possibly TRBD2 on 6 matching bases. CDR1 SEHNR and CDR2 FQNEAQ come from the germline V gene (reference sequence). V was trimmed by 5 bases and J by 14 bases, leaving 22 bases between them. CDR3 length: 14 residues.